These T cell receptor beta chains were read from a single sample in a study of early T cells in non-severe SARS-CoV-2 infection. TCRdb reprocessed the 5' RACE reads via MiXCR and lists one record per CDR3 protein. The data contain some 82,000 distinct CDR3 sequences, over 10% of them singletons. Sequenced: whole blood. The receptors were gathered from an adult who was a healthcare worker with PCR-confirmed SARS-CoV-2 infection or an uninfected control (not recorded which). Each CDR3 is given with its conserved first and last residue. The D gene is left open where the match is weak. Expanded clones get a size class; other rows say once, few or many, or leave the size out.

.	TRBV20-1	.	TRBJ2-2	CSARAGKNPGELFF	TGCAGTGCTAGGGCAGGGAAGAATCCCGGGGAGCTGTTTTTT
TRBD1	TRBV6-5	.	TRBJ2-2	CASKPDRADGELFF	TGTGCCAGCAAGCCCGACAGGGCAGACGGGGAGCTGTTTTTT
.	TRBV20-1	few	TRBJ2-3	CSAPLQVTDTQYF	TGCAGTGCCCCTCTACAGGTTACAGATACGCAGTATTTT
.	TRBV7-2	.	TRBJ1-4	CASSLDGSATNEKLFF	TGTGCCAGCAGCTTAGATGGCAGTGCAACTAATGAAAAACTGTTTTTT
.	TRBV7-3	many	TRBJ1-5	CASSLPPDRSNQPQHF	TGTGCCAGCAGCTTACCCCCCGACAGGAGCAATCAGCCCCAGCATTTT
TRBD2	TRBV27	.	TRBJ2-1	CASSFLLAGGGNEQFF	TGTGCCAGCAGTTTCCTCTTAGCGGGGGGTGGCAATGAGCAGTTCTTC
.	TRBV7-8	many	TRBJ2-7	CASSRGVRPEDEQYF	TGTGCCAGCAGCCGCGGCGTCAGGCCAGAGGACGAGCAGTACTTC
.	TRBV6-5	.	TRBJ2-6	CASFQGNGANVLTF	TGTGCCAGCTTCCAGGGTAACGGGGCCAACGTCCTGACTTTC
TRBD1	TRBV11-2	few	TRBJ2-3	CASSLEDAGTGGTDTQYF	TGTGCCAGCAGCTTAGAGGACGCGGGGACAGGAGGCACAGATACGCAGTATTTT
.	TRBV20-1	many	TRBJ1-1	CSAREDSQRAFF	TGCAGTGCTAGAGAGGACTCCCAAAGGGCTTTCTTT
.	TRBV2	.	TRBJ1-1	CASRSTAPGAFF	TGTGCCAGCAGATCGACAGCTCCGGGAGCTTTCTTT
.	TRBV7-3	few	TRBJ1-2	CASSLTGRGKYGGYTF	TGTGCCAGCAGCTTAACTGGTCGGGGCAAGTATGGTGGCTACACCTTC
TRBD2	TRBV3-1	many	TRBJ2-1	CASSQVTSGRARNEQFF	TGTGCCAGCAGCCAAGTGACTAGCGGGAGGGCCAGAAATGAGCAGTTCTTC
.	TRBV29-1	few	TRBJ2-2	CSGRNTGELFF	TGCAGCGGCAGGAACACCGGGGAGCTGTTTTTT
.	TRBV7-9	.	TRBJ1-4	CASSPGSGARATNEKLFF	TGTGCCAGCAGCCCAGGTTCGGGGGCGCGGGCAACTAATGAAAAACTGTTTTTT
.	TRBV27	.	TRBJ2-2	CASSPRVRSGELFF	TGTGCCAGCAGTCCCCGTGTCCGGTCCGGGGAGCTGTTTTTT
.	TRBV11-2	.	TRBJ2-7	CASSSSASFEQYF	TGTGCCAGCAGCTCCTCGGCCAGCTTCGAGCAGTACTTC
.	TRBV24-1	many	TRBJ2-5	CATSDSRGFQETQYF	TGTGCCACCAGTGATTCACGGGGGTTCCAAGAGACCCAGTACTTC
TRBD1	TRBV2	.	TRBJ1-5	CASREGQGYSNQPQHF	TGTGCCAGCAGGGAAGGACAGGGGTATAGCAATCAGCCCCAGCATTTT
TRBD2	TRBV20-1	many	TRBJ2-1	CSASREGALDEQFF	TGCAGTGCTTCTCGGGAGGGTGCTTTGGATGAGCAGTTCTTC
TRBD2	TRBV10-2	.	TRBJ2-1	CASGLGLAGLNEQFF	TGCGCCAGCGGACTGGGACTAGCGGGACTTAATGAGCAGTTCTTC
.	TRBV7-6	few	TRBJ2-6	CASSLDKSKVLTF	TGTGCCAGCAGCTTGGACAAGTCTAAAGTCCTGACTTTC
TRBD1	TRBV11-1	.	TRBJ2-2	CASSRITGGSGELFF	TGTGCCAGCAGCCGAATAACAGGGGGCTCCGGGGAGCTGTTTTTT
TRBD2	TRBV11-2	few	TRBJ2-1	CASLAGESINEQFF	TGTGCCAGTCTAGCGGGAGAAAGTATCAATGAGCAGTTCTTC
.	TRBV18	.	TRBJ2-2	CASSPSSGQNTGELFF	TGTGCCAGCTCACCAAGTTCCGGACAGAACACCGGGGAGCTGTTTTTT
.	TRBV6-6	.	TRBJ2-5	CASSRTAQETQYF	TGTGCCAGCAGTAGGACAGCACAAGAGACCCAGTACTTC
TRBD1	TRBV11-2	many	TRBJ1-1	CASSLTGGMNTEAFF	TGTGCCAGCAGCTTGACAGGGGGCATGAACACTGAAGCTTTCTTT
.	TRBV5-5	many	TRBJ2-7	CASSPGRTENYEQYF	TGTGCCAGCAGCCCCGGACGGACGGAAAACTACGAGCAGTACTTC
TRBD2	TRBV30	few	TRBJ2-3	CAWGRFGLAGNPPSTDTQYF	TGTGCCTGGGGTCGTTTCGGACTAGCGGGGAACCCTCCTAGCACAGATACGCAGTATTTT
.	TRBV28	.	TRBJ1-1	CASSRATEAFF	TGTGCCAGCAGCCGGGCCACTGAAGCTTTCTTT
.	TRBV12-3/TRBV12-4	.	TRBJ2-2	CASSPDREAGELFF	TGTGCCAGCAGTCCGGACAGAGAGGCCGGGGAGCTGTTTTTT
.	TRBV12-3/TRBV12-4	few	TRBJ1-3	CASSFNGQLSGNTIYF	TGTGCCAGCAGTTTCAACGGACAGCTTTCTGGAAACACCATATATTTT
.	TRBV9	few	TRBJ1-1	CASSVAGANTEAFF	TGTGCCAGCAGCGTAGCTGGGGCCAACACTGAAGCTTTCTTT
.	TRBV5-1	.	TRBJ2-7	CASSQTPKAEQYF	TGCGCCAGCAGCCAGACACCCAAAGCGGAGCAGTACTTC
.	TRBV12-3/TRBV12-4	.	TRBJ1-4	CASSFGAGANEKLFF	TGTGCCAGCAGTTTTGGGGCAGGCGCCAATGAAAAACTGTTTTTT
.	TRBV5-5	.	TRBJ1-1	CASSFLDEAFF	TGTGCCAGCAGCTTCCTGGACGAAGCTTTCTTT
TRBD2	TRBV12-3/TRBV12-4	few	TRBJ2-3	CASSPRGTSGKDTQYF	TGTGCCAGCAGCCCTAGAGGGACTAGCGGTAAAGATACGCAGTATTTT
.	TRBV11-2	many	TRBJ1-1	CASSLGAALVTEAFF	TGTGCCAGCAGCTTAGGGGCAGCCCTGGTCACTGAAGCTTTCTTT
.	TRBV2	many	TRBJ1-1	CASSQRGHLNTEAFF	TGTGCCAGCAGTCAGAGAGGTCATCTGAACACTGAAGCTTTCTTT
TRBD2	TRBV11-2	many	TRBJ2-1	CASSSSGSPYNEQFF	TGTGCCAGCAGCTCGAGCGGGAGCCCCTACAATGAGCAGTTCTTC
TRBD2	TRBV20-1	.	TRBJ2-5	CSARTSGDQETQYF	TGCAGTGCGAGGACTAGCGGGGACCAAGAGACCCAGTACTTC
TRBD2	TRBV7-6	.	TRBJ2-7	CASSSPTSGRSEQYF	TGTGCCAGCAGTTCTCCCACTAGCGGGAGAAGCGAGCAGTACTTC
.	TRBV12-3/TRBV12-4	many	TRBJ1-5	CASSLGSGGNQPQHF	TGTGCCAGCAGTTTGGGGTCTGGGGGCAATCAGCCCCAGCATTTT
.	TRBV4-1	few	TRBJ1-3	CASSQDGGGGNTIYF	TGCGCCAGCAGCCAAGATGGGGGTGGTGGAAACACCATATATTTT
.	TRBV28	.	TRBJ2-2	CASSPTGELFF	TGTGCCAGCAGTCCGACCGGGGAGCTGTTTTTT
.	TRBV4-1	.	TRBJ1-5	CASSQDLIRAGNQPQHF	TGCGCCAGCAGCCAAGATCTAATCCGGGCGGGCAATCAGCCCCAGCATTTT
.	TRBV7-9	.	TRBJ2-7	CASSLGSTRGQYF	TGTGCCAGCAGCTTGGGGTCTACCAGGGGGCAGTACTTC
.	TRBV5-4	many	TRBJ2-1	CASSPYGPNNEQFF	TGTGCCAGCAGCCCCTATGGGCCAAACAATGAGCAGTTCTTC
.	TRBV7-9	.	TRBJ2-3	CASSLVAGTDTQYF	TGTGCCAGCAGCTTAGTTGCGGGGACAGATACGCAGTATTTT
.	TRBV18	.	TRBJ2-3	CASSPPEGGLVDTQYF	TGTGCCAGCTCACCACCGGAAGGCGGGCTTGTAGATACGCAGTATTTT
.	TRBV30	.	TRBJ2-3	CAWSVLGRADTQYF	TGTGCCTGGAGTGTACTCGGACGGGCAGATACGCAGTATTTT
.	TRBV21-1	many	TRBJ2-7	CASSIRLAGAEQYF	TGTGCCAGCAGCATTCGTCTAGCGGGAGCCGAGCAGTACTTC
TRBD1	TRBV9	.	TRBJ2-1	CASSASGTVNNEQFF	TGTGCCAGCAGCGCTTCGGGGACAGTTAACAATGAGCAGTTCTTC
TRBD1	TRBV7-6	few	TRBJ1-2	CASSLEQGATYGYTF	TGTGCCAGCAGCTTAGAACAGGGGGCGACCTATGGCTACACCTTC
.	TRBV11-1	.	TRBJ1-1	CASSPRTIRGTEAFF	TGTGCCAGCAGCCCGAGGACAATCCGGGGCACTGAAGCTTTCTTT
TRBD2	TRBV5-1	few	TRBJ2-5	CASSLEVSGETQYF	TGCGCCAGCAGCTTGGAGGTTAGCGGGGAGACCCAGTACTTC
.	TRBV7-2	few	TRBJ2-1	CASSGRLGVENEQFF	TGTGCCAGCAGCGGTCGACTTGGAGTGGAAAATGAGCAGTTCTTC
.	TRBV4-2	few	TRBJ2-7	CASSPSQGREQYF	TGTGCCAGCAGCCCGTCGCAGGGACGCGAGCAGTACTTC
.	TRBV5-1	.	TRBJ2-3	CASSLATQALGNTQYF	TGCGCCAGCAGCTTGGCAACGCAGGCCCTAGGAAATACGCAGTATTTT